The clone carrying this T cell receptor (beta chain) showed up just a few times. Its antigen is not known. This entry comes from a study of spatial heterogeneity in lung cancer. Study findings and constraints: At tumor resection, ubiquitous expanded TCRs were detected in blood more often than later.

TCRdb used MiXCR to reprocess the 5' RACE reads, holding one entry per CDR3 protein. The sample consists of 85,000 to 100,000 distinct CDR3 sequences, just under 20% of them appearing once. V was clipped by 2 bases and J by 2 bases, with 9 bases between them. The CDR3 spans 14 residues. The germline V gene has CDR1 ENHRY and CDR2 SYGVKD. Specified time point: blood at routine non-recurrence follow-up after resection. The sequences come from PBMCs, collected at follow-up. The J gene is TRBJ2-5, the V gene TRBV10-3; the D gene is possibly TRBD1 (5 bases). The origin of this receptor is a male donor with early-stage non-small cell lung cancer. The CDR3 is CAISEGQSQETQYF. The CDR3 bases are TGTGCCATCAGTGAGGGACAATCTCAAGAGACCCAGTACTTC.